This is a list of T cell receptor beta chains from one sample in a study of vaccination effects on CD4 cells after COVID-19. These receptors' antigens are unknown. Profiled with immunoSEQ multiplex PCR; TCRdb holds only in-frame clones, not every one. The top ten hold 3% to 4% of the sample, which has around 63,000 clones, roughly 75% seen once. This material consisted of CD4+ T cells from PBMCs cultured with HCoV-OC43 spike peptides, taken before COVID-19 vaccination. Every receptor here comes from a human donor who received a COVID-19 vaccine. Both conserved end residues are part of each CDR3. D genes are given only for firm matches. Clone size is stated in some rows and not others, as once, few, many or a class when expanded.

>TRBJ1-1|TRBV28|few|TRBD1
TGTGCCAGCAGTCGACCCCAGGGGGGTCTCACTGAAGCTTTCTTT
CASSRPQGGLTEAFF
>TRBJ2-4|TRBV5-1|-|-
TGCGCCAGCCGAGATCAGGGATTTGACATTCAGTACTTC
CASRDQGFDIQYF
>TRBJ1-2|TRBV5-5|-|-
TGTGCCAGCAGCCCGGACAGTAACTATGGCTACACCTTC
CASSPDSNYGYTF
>TRBJ1-5|TRBV29-1|-|-
TGCAGCGTTGCGAACAATCCCGGGCCCCAGCATTTT
CSVANNPGPQHF
>TRBJ1-1|TRBV5-1|few|TRBD1
TGCGCCAGCAGCTGGGGGACAGGGACGAACACTGAAGCTTTCTTT
CASSWGTGTNTEAFF
>TRBJ2-5|TRBV7-8|-|-
TGTGCCAGCAGCTTTTCAAAATGGGAGACCCAGTACTTC
CASSFSKWETQYF
>TRBJ1-4|TRBV20-1|-|-
TGCAGTGCTAGTCCACAGGGAATGGGTGAAAAACTGTTTTTT
CSASPQGMGEKLFF
>TRBJ2-3|TRBV10-3|-|-
TGTGCCATCAGTGACCCCGCTCTCGGGAATACGCAGTATTTT
CAISDPALGNTQYF
>TRBJ2-3|TRBV6-5|-|-
TGTGCCAGCAGTTCCAACACAGATACGCAGTATTTT
CASSSNTDTQYF
>TRBJ2-1|TRBV28|-|TRBD2
TGTGCCAGCAGCGCCGGGGGGTCCTACAATGAGCAGTTCTTC
CASSAGGSYNEQFF
>TRBJ2-2|TRBV7-9|-|-
TGTGCCAGCAGCTTAGTCCAGGTTCGCACCGGGGAGCTGTTTTTT
CASSLVQVRTGELFF
>TRBJ2-3|TRBV29-1|-|-
TGCAGCGTACGTCTAAACACAGATACGCAGTATTTT
CSVRLNTDTQYF
>TRBJ2-3|TRBV29-1|-|TRBD1
TGCAGCGTTGAAGGACACAGGGGGGACACAGATACGCAGTATTTT
CSVEGHRGDTDTQYF
>TRBJ2-1|TRBV19|once|-
TGTGCCAGTAGTAAGTATTCGAGCAATGAGCAGTTCTTC
CASSKYSSNEQFF
>TRBJ2-5|TRBV7-9|-|TRBD1
TGTGCCAGCAGCTTATATGGGACAGGGGAACAAGAGACCCAGTACTTC
CASSLYGTGEQETQYF
>TRBJ2-3|TRBV7-3|-|-
TGTGCCAGCAGCTTAACGGGACCAGGGTCAGATACGCAGTATTTT
CASSLTGPGSDTQYF
>TRBJ2-1|TRBV7-9|few|-
TGTGCCAGCAGCTCGCTAGGGGGGAATGAGCAGTTCTTC
CASSSLGGNEQFF
>TRBJ1-6|TRBV5-1|-|TRBD1
TGCGCCAGCAGCCTGAGGACAGGGAGAGGGAATTCACCCCTCCACTTT
CASSLRTGRGNSPLHF
>TRBJ1-2|TRBV7-3|-|-
TGTGCCAGCAGTTCGGGGGCGAATAACGGCTACACCTTC
CASSSGANNGYTF
>TRBJ1-1|TRBV7-2|-|-
TGTGCCAGCAGCTCTCTTACAGGATACACTGAAGCTTTCTTT
CASSSLTGYTEAFF
>TRBJ2-5|TRBV2|-|-
TGTGCCAGCAGTGAAGAGGTAGGGGTTGGAGAGACCCAGTACTTC
CASSEEVGVGETQYF
>TRBJ1-2|TRBV5-4|-|-
TGTGCCAGCAGCTTGGAGCAGGGAACTGGCTACACCTTC
CASSLEQGTGYTF
>TRBJ1-1|TRBV24-1|-|TRBD1
TGTGCCACCGGACAGGGGGCGGACACTGAAGCTTTCTTT
CATGQGADTEAFF
>TRBJ1-5|TRBV6-5|-|TRBD1
TGTGCCAGCAGTTCACAGACAGGGTCCTTACAGCCCCAGCATTTT
CASSSQTGSLQPQHF
>TRBJ2-5|TRBV18|-|TRBD1
TGTGCCAGCTCACCGCGACAGGGCCTCCAAGAGACCCAGTACTTC
CASSPRQGLQETQYF
>TRBJ1-4|TRBV30|-|-
TGTGCCTGGAGTGTGCAGGCAGGGGATGAAAAACTGTTTTTT
CAWSVQAGDEKLFF
>TRBJ1-6|TRBV28|few|-
TGTGCCAGCAGCTTAGATGGGGTGCACCACTTT
CASSLDGVHHF
>TRBJ2-3|TRBV2|-|TRBD2
TGTGCCAGCATCCAACTAGCGCGGGGGAATACGCAGTATTTT
CASIQLARGNTQYF
>TRBJ2-1|TRBV4-2|-|TRBD2
TGTGCCAGCAGCCAAGGACGGGGGGGCAACAATGAGCAGTTCTTC
CASSQGRGGNNEQFF
>TRBJ2-2|TRBV7-8|-|-
TGTGCCAGCAGCATCCAGAGGACAGCTACCGGGGAGCTGTTTTTT
CASSIQRTATGELFF
>TRBJ2-3|TRBV9|-|-
TGTGCCAGCAGCGTTAAGCCCCGGGTTTTATCTACCACAGATACGCAGTATTTT
CASSVKPRVLSTTDTQYF
>TRBJ1-2|TRBV29-1|once|-
TGCAGCGTTGAAGAGGGGGGCAGGGCGAGCTATGGCTACACCTTC
CSVEEGGRASYGYTF
>TRBJ1-2|TRBV19|-|-
TGTGCCAGTAGTCCGACAGACCTGACCGGCTATGGCTACACCTTC
CASSPTDLTGYGYTF
>TRBJ1-2|TRBV4-3|-|-
TGCGCCAGCAGCCAAGCCTCGGGGACCTACTATGGCTACACCTTC
CASSQASGTYYGYTF
>TRBJ2-3|TRBV7-3|-|-
TGTGCCAGCAGCTTAGAACGGGGACCACGCCTTTTT
CASSLERGPRLF
>TRBJ1-3|TRBV25-1|-|TRBD1
TGTGCCAGCAGTGCGTGGACAGGGAGAGGTTTAGCTGGAAACACCATATATTTT
CASSAWTGRGLAGNTIYF
>TRBJ1-2|TRBV2|few|-
TGTGCCAGCAGTGCAGGCAATAACTATGGCTACACCTTC
CASSAGNNYGYTF
>TRBJ1-1|TRBV5-1|few|-
TGCGCCAGCAGCTATCCAGACCGGGAGACCACTGAAGCTTTCTTT
CASSYPDRETTEAFF
>TRBJ2-3|TRBV7-2|once|-
TGTGCCAGCAGCTTCCGGGCGACTAGCACAGATACGCAGTATTTT
CASSFRATSTDTQYF
>TRBJ1-6|TRBV19|-|TRBD1
TGTGCCAGTAGGGGGGACAGTGGTAATTCACCCCTCCACTTT
CASRGDSGNSPLHF
>TRBJ2-5|TRBV5-5|-|-
TGTGCCAGCAGCTTGTTGAGCCAAGAGACCCAGTACTTC
CASSLLSQETQYF
>TRBJ1-1|TRBV27|-|-
TGTGCCAGCCGTCGGGGGATCGGGAACACTGAAGCTTTCTTT
CASRRGIGNTEAFF
>TRBJ1-2|TRBV6-5|-|TRBD1
TGTGCCAGCAGTTACCCTTCACAGGGGAGCTATGGCTACACCTTC
CASSYPSQGSYGYTF
>TRBJ2-3|TRBV30|-|TRBD2
TGTGCCTGGACCCCGGTAGCGGGGGGGCTCACAGATACGCAGTATTTT
CAWTPVAGGLTDTQYF
>TRBJ2-3|TRBV5-4|-|TRBD1
TGTGCCAGCAGCCCCCGTCAGGGGGCTTCGTATACGCAGTATTTT
CASSPRQGASYTQYF
>TRBJ2-2|TRBV27|once|-
TGTGCCAGCAGACCCGTAAAAGGCATCGGGGAGCTGTTTTTT
CASRPVKGIGELFF
>TRBJ2-5|TRBV10-2|-|-
TGCGCCAGCAGTGAGTTCCGGGAAGAGACCCAGTACTTC
CASSEFREETQYF
>TRBJ2-5|TRBV11-1|few|TRBD2
TGTGCCAGCAGCTTAAAAGGGACTACCCAAGAGACCCAGTACTTC
CASSLKGTTQETQYF
>TRBJ1-2|TRBV19|-|TRBD1
TGTGCCAGTAGCTATCTCGGGGCCGACAGGGAAGTTAACTATGGCTACACCTTC
CASSYLGADREVNYGYTF
>TRBJ2-3|TRBV9|-|-
TGTGCCAGCAGCGCCCGCCCCGACACGGGTTTCACCCCGAGGGATACGCAGTATTTT
CASSARPDTGFTPRDTQYF
>TRBJ2-2|TRBV23-1|once|TRBD1
TGCGCCAGCAGTCATTGGACAGGGGGCAGGACCGGGGAGCTGTTTTTT
CASSHWTGGRTGELFF
>TRBJ2-5|TRBV24-1|-|TRBD2
TGTGCCACCAGTGACCTGGGTGGGGGGGGTAAAGAGACCCAGTACTTC
CATSDLGGGGKETQYF
>TRBJ1-1|TRBV6-5|few|TRBD1
TGTGCCAGCAATTTTGGGGCAGGGGGGACTGAAGCTTTCTTT
CASNFGAGGTEAFF
>TRBJ1-5|TRBV7-6|-|-
TGTGCCAGCAGCTTGTTAGGGGCGGCCTTTTTTTATAGCAATCAGCCCCAGCATTTT
CASSLLGAAFFYSNQPQHF
>TRBJ1-2|TRBV5-6|-|TRBD1
TGTGCCAGCAGCTTCCAGTTTTCCCCGAGGACAGGGGTCTATGGCTACACCTTC
CASSFQFSPRTGVYGYTF